This TCR beta chain was retrieved from a study of T cells expressing NK-cell markers. For the study at large: Seven donors tested HCMV-seropositive and one tested seronegative among the eight sequenced.

The CDR3 has 15 amino acids. Reanalyzing the 5' RACE reads, TCRdb keeps one entry per CDR3 protein, without DNA. The ten most abundant clones cover approximately 3.6% of a sample with around 550,000 distinct CDR3 sequences. This sequence joins TRBV12-3 or TRBV12-4 and TRBJ1-1; lacking DNA, the TRBD1 call made by TCRdb goes unchecked. The TCR originated in a man between 18 and 29 years old in good health. The sequencing sample was made of blood T cells: a sorted CD56 or NKG2C T cell subset, CD4+ or CD8+ T cells, or bulk PBMC T cells (not recorded which). CDR3 protein: CASSSQGALGTEAFF.